This T cell receptor (beta chain) stems from a study of cytomegalovirus exposure and HLA in healthy donors. On the study more broadly: Clustering assigned about 80% of the roughly 370 genotyped donors to the Caucasian-associated ancestry cluster.

To note about this clone: Its specificity is not known.

The germline V gene has CDR1 MNHNS and CDR2 SASEGT. The germline V and J ends were trimmed by 6 bases and 4 bases, with 10 bases remaining between them. This CDR3 has 12 residues. PCR used 60 Vbeta primers and 13 Jbeta primers. Only in-frame clones appear in the TCRdb table, and some are missing; sequencing was by immunoSEQ multiplex PCR. The table lists 200,000 or so clones, over 75% of them singletons. Findings of the study overall: Apparent HLA restriction characterized most CMV-associated TCR beta chains in a later analysis. Later analysis found that TCR beta chains associated with HLA were more clonally expanded than other, equally common chains.

The J gene is TRBJ2-7, the V gene TRBV6-1; TRBD1 is a possible D gene (5 bases). Material for sequencing was PBMCs. The receptor was isolated from a man aged 50-59 years in good health and CMV-seronegative. The CDR3 spells CASRSRVYEQYF. CDR3 sequence (DNA): TGTGCCAGCAGGTCCAGGGTTTACGAGCAGTACTTC.